Presented here are 10 T cell receptor beta chains from one specimen sequenced in a study of T cell responses to AZD1222 COVID-19 vaccine. Profiled with immunoSEQ multiplex PCR; TCRdb holds only in-frame clones, not every one. The repertoire holds tens of thousands of clones, with about 74% as singletons. Sequences were derived from peripheral blood, sampled 28 days after the second dose of the MenACWY control vaccine. The receptors were gathered from an adult who received the MenACWY meningococcal vaccine as a control.

J is TRBJ1-1 and V is TRBV2, with D tentatively TRBD1 (6 bases). Germline values: CDR1 SNHLY, CDR2 FYNNEI. CDR3 length: 14 amino acids. The ends were cut back, 4 bases at V and 5 bases at J, with 14 bases in the middle. CDR3 loop: CASSALQGLTEAFF. CDR3 sequence (DNA): TGTGCCAGCAGTGCCCTACAGGGATTAACTGAAGCTTTCTTT.

V is TRBV19 and J is TRBJ2-1, with 7 bases that match TRBD2. V lost 3 bases, J lost 3 bases, and 5 bases stayed unmatched. The germline V gene has CDR1 LNHDA and CDR2 SQIVND (reference sequence). CDR3 size: 15 residues. The DNA for the CDR3 is TGTGCCAGTAGTATCGACGGGGGGAGCTACAATGAGCAGTTCTTC. It translates to CASSIDGGSYNEQFF.

This clone was counted a few times. The chain joins TRBV27 to TRBJ2-7, with a weak D call TRBD2 (7 bases). CDR1 and CDR2 (germline): MNHEY, SMNVEV (reference sequence). Trimming stripped 2 bases from V and 0 bases from J, with 11 bases between. This CDR3 region has 15 residues. CDR3 region: CASSLAGASSYEQYF. Here the CDR3 DNA reads TGTGCCAGCAGTTTAGCGGGGGCCAGCTCCTACGAGCAGTACTTC.

This clone was counted between two and nine times. The chain uses TRBV5-1 and TRBJ1-1, with TRBD1 matching 9 bases. Germline V gives CDR1 SGHRS, CDR2 YFSETQ. The CDR3 covers 15 residues. With 4 bases clipped from V and 4 bases from J, the junction kept 8 bases outside the gene matches. The CDR3, as DNA: TGCGCCAGCAGCGGACAGGGGAATATGGGCACTGAAGCTTTCTTT. Protein sequence: CASSGQGNMGTEAFF. The full variable domain, rest sourced from reference TRBV5-1 and TRBJ1-1, is KAGVTQTPRYLIKTRGQQVTLSCSPISGHRSVSWYQQTPGQGLQFLFEYFSETQRNKGNFPGRFSGRQFSNSRSEMNVSTLELGDSALYLCASSGQGNMGTEAFFGQGTRLTVV.

The chain links TRBV5-1 to TRBJ2-1; D may match TRBD1 or TRBD2 (6 bases each). Germline assignment: CDR1 SGHRS and CDR2 YFSETQ. This CDR3 has 16 amino acids. V lost 4 bases and J 1 base, leaving 15 bases between the germline ends. The CDR3 region is CASSEGGSRSYNEQFF. In DNA, the CDR3 is TGCGCCAGCAGCGAAGGGGGGAGTCGGTCCTACAATGAGCAGTTCTTC.

The rearrangement links TRBV10-3 to TRBJ1-1; D ambiguous. The CDR3 covers 14 residues. CDR1 and CDR2 (germline): ENHRY, SYGVKD. Trimming removed 7 bases at V and 5 bases at J, with 17 bases between. The CDR3 spells CAIKPGSKHTEAFF. The CDR3 DNA sequence: TGTGCCATCAAACCCGGGTCTAAACATACTGAAGCTTTCTTT.

This clone was recorded many times. J is TRBJ2-4 and V is TRBV11-2; no clear D. The CDR3 totals 15 residues. Trimming pared 0 bases from V and 5 bases from J, leaving 11 bases between. Per the germline V gene, CDR1 is SGHAT and CDR2 is FQNNGV. CDR3 nucleotides: TGTGCCAGCAGCTTAGATTGGGCTACCGAAAACATTCAGTACTTC. Translated: CASSLDWATENIQYF.

This rearrangement joins TRBV29-1 to TRBJ1-1; D uncertain. Germline CDR1 reads SQVTM; CDR2 reads ANQGSEA. Between the trimmed V and J ends, which lost 5 bases and 0 bases, there was a span of 7 bases. CDR3 length equals 12 residues. As DNA, the CDR3 is TGCAGCGTTTACAGCATGAACACTGAAGCTTTCTTT. Its protein product is CSVYSMNTEAFF.

This clone has a single count. This chain joins TRBV19 and TRBJ2-7, with 7 bases lining up with TRBD2. J was trimmed by 7 bases and V by 7 bases; bases with no gene match: 7. The CDR3 covers 12 residues. Germline V lookup: CDR1 LNHDA, CDR2 SQIVND (reference sequence). DNA of the CDR3: TGTGCCAGTACGGGGGGTTTGGGGGAGCAGTACTTC. This translates into CASTGGLGEQYF.

This clone has only a few counts. In DNA, the CDR3 is TGTGCCAGCAGTTACAGGGAACAAGAGACCCAGTACTTC. This gives the protein CASSYREQETQYF. This chain connects TRBV6-6 to TRBJ2-5; D not resolved. Trimming cost V 2 bases and J 2 bases, with 6 bases left between them. This CDR3 region has 13 residues. CDR1 is MNHNY, CDR2 SVGAGI, per germline (reference sequence).